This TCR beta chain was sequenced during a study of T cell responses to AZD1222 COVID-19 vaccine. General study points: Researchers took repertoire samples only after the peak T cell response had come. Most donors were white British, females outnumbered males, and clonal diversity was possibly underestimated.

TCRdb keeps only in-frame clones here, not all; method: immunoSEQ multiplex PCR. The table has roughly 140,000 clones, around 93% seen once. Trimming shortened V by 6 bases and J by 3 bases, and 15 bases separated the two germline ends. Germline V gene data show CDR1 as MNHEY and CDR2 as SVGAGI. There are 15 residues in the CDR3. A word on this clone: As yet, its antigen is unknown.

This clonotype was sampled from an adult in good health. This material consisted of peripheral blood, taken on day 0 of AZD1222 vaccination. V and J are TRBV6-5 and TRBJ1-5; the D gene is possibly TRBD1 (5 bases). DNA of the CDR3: TGTGCCAGCAGCTCGGGACGGGGCCTCAATCAGCCCCAGCATTTT. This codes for CASSSGRGLNQPQHF.